Shown below are 26 T cell receptor beta chains from a single sample sequenced in a study of response to subunit inactivated influenza vaccine (dated by TCRdb to the late 2010s). The library was prepared using RT-PCR. TCRdb names Illumina HiSeq 2500 as the instrument used. TCRdb passed the public sequencing reads through fastp at Q25 and MiXCR, retaining productive beta sequences. When rows share a CDR3 protein, they turn into one entry using the most common DNA and genes. The sample profile shows hundreds of thousands of distinct CDR3 sequences; 18% of them were found once. The biggest ten clones account for about 11% of the sample. Sequences were derived from PBMCs from blood, sampled around 5 days after vaccination. Receptors originate from a man aged 50-59 years who received an inactivated influenza vaccine. Donor details come from another sample of the same person, matched by shared clones.

The chain employs TRBV6-7 and TRBJ1-1, with D hard to call. TRBV6-7 falls under the ORF class, with uncertain function. CDR3 length equals 15 residues. V gave up 0 bases and J gave up 6 bases, with 14 bases separating them. CDR3 sequence reads: CASSYSWAFGAEAFF. In nucleotides, the CDR3 is TGTGCCAGCAGTTACTCGTGGGCTTTTGGCGCTGAAGCTTTCTTT.

This clonotype has at least ten counts. The chain joins TRBV7-2 to TRBJ2-5; TRBD2 agrees at 7 bases. The CDR3 runs 14 residues. The germline gives CDR1 SGHTA, CDR2 FQGNSA. The V segment lost 5 bases and the J segment 2 bases; nucleotides outside the gene matches: 5. The CDR3 DNA follows: TGTGCCAGCAGCCCAAGCGGGGAACAAGAGACCCAGTACTTC. Residues: CASSPSGEQETQYF.

The chain has TRBV24-1 and TRBJ2-3, with D perhaps matching TRBD1 (5 bases). Trimming took off 3 bases at V and 3 bases at J, with 15 bases between the two ends. Germline values: CDR1 KGHDR, CDR2 SFDVKD. This CDR3 comprises 16 residues. CDR3 nucleotide sequence: TGTGCCACCAGTGATGATCCAGGGTATGGTACAGATACGCAGTATTTT. It translates to CATSDDPGYGTDTQYF.

The V call is TRBV6-5, the J call TRBJ1-2; D uncertain. Germline lookup yields CDR1 MNHEY and CDR2 SVGAGI. Trimming shortened V by 1 base and J by 3 bases, and 9 bases separated the two germline ends. This CDR3 is 14 amino acids long. DNA of the CDR3: TGTGCCAGCAGTTACTGGGATTTTGACTATGGCTACACCTTC. Its protein is CASSYWDFDYGYTF.

This clonotype has more than one count but fewer than ten. The V and J genes are TRBV6-2 or TRBV6-3 and TRBJ1-1; maybe TRBD1 (5 bases). The CDR3 extends over 13 amino acids. CDR1 MNHEY and CDR2 SVGEGT come from the germline V gene. V was clipped by 5 bases and J by 4 bases, with 11 bases between them. Here the CDR3 DNA reads TGTGCCAGCAGTCGGGGACGCGTCACTGAAGCTTTCTTT. This sequence encodes CASSRGRVTEAFF.

This clonotype showed up just a few times. The gene calls are TRBV4-2 and TRBJ1-4, with TRBD1 identical over 9 bases. After removal of 4 bases from V and 7 bases from J, the junction contained 10 bases not matched to a gene. The CDR3 is made up of 16 amino acids. In germline, CDR1 is LGHNA, CDR2 YNFKEQ. The CDR3, as DNA: TGTGCCAGCAGCCTCTCCCCGGGACAGGGTGGTGAAAAACTGTTTTTT. Translating it yields CASSLSPGQGGEKLFF.

The V call is TRBV5-5, the J call TRBJ2-3; the match to TRBD2 covers 10 bases. V lost 4 bases to trimming and J lost 1 base; unmatched junction nucleotides: 9. The CDR3 extends over 17 amino acids. Germline V lookup: CDR1 SGHKS, CDR2 YYEKEE (reference sequence). CDR3 sequence reads: CASSTRLAGARTDTQYF. CDR3 coding DNA: TGTGCCAGCAGCACGAGGCTAGCGGGGGCCCGCACAGATACGCAGTATTTT.

There are a few counts of this clonotype. V usage is TRBV11-1 and J usage is TRBJ2-7; D is unresolved. CDR1 and CDR2 from the germline V gene are SGHAT and FQDESV (reference sequence). V was trimmed by 5 bases and J by 2 bases, leaving 13 bases between them. The CDR3 runs 14 residues. The CDR3 DNA reads as TGTGCCAGCAGCCCCGGCGGTAGGACCTACGAGCAGTACTTC. As protein: CASSPGGRTYEQYF.

This clonotype was counted between two and nine times. The CDR3 protein is CASSLLTGTGGETQYF. The CDR3 DNA sequence: TGTGCCAGCAGCCTCCTTACCGGGACAGGGGGGGAGACCCAGTACTTC. This chain links TRBV12-3 or TRBV12-4 with TRBJ2-5, with 11 bases identical to TRBD1. CDR3 length: 16 amino acids. V trimming: 6 bases; J trimming: 5 bases; junction bases outside the gene matches: 11.

In this sample, this clonotype turned up a few times. The CDR3 nucleotides are TGCGCCAGCAGCTTGGCCAGGGGGCGAGGGACCCAGTACTTC. Encoded protein: CASSLARGRGTQYF. This chain uses TRBV5-1 with TRBJ2-5, with 8 bases fitting TRBD1. This CDR3 spans 14 amino acids. CDR1 and CDR2 (germline): SGHRS, YFSETQ. The V segment lost 0 bases and the J segment 7 bases; nucleotides outside the gene matches: 5.

This clonotype appeared a few times. The V call is TRBV12-3 or TRBV12-4, the J call TRBJ1-5; D is uncertain. The CDR3 totals 15 residues. V lost 7 bases and J lost 6, with 19 bases in between. CDR3 region: CASTQSLGFGQPQHF. The CDR3 nucleotides read TGTGCCAGCACCCAATCGTTGGGGTTTGGTCAGCCCCAGCATTTT.

This clonotype was detected only a few times. The chain has TRBV6-1 and TRBJ1-5, with 8 bases fitting TRBD1. CDR3 length: 16 residues. Germline CDR1 and CDR2: MNHNS and SASEGT. With 4 bases clipped from V and 4 bases from J, the junction kept 9 bases outside the gene matches. The CDR3 coding sequence is TGTGCCAGCAGTGCTCAGGGGGCGGTTGGTAATCAGCCCCAGCATTTT. Protein: CASSAQGAVGNQPQHF.

The chain couples TRBV29-1 to TRBJ2-2, with a possible D match to TRBD1 (6 bases). Germline CDR1 and CDR2: SQVTM and ANQGSEA. This CDR3 has 13 residues. In nucleotides, the CDR3 is TGCATTACCCGGGACACTCGCACCGGGGAGCTGTTTTTT. Amino acids: CITRDTRTGELFF.

This clonotype was seen ten or more times. The junction departs from the called germline gene at one end, perhaps through a read error. The chain joins TRBV12-3 or TRBV12-4 to TRBJ1-1, with D uncertain. The length of the CDR3 is 11 residues. The CDR3, as DNA: TGCGCCAGCAGCTTGGGCAGGGAAGCTTTCTTT. Protein product: CASSLGREAFF.

J is TRBJ2-5 and V is TRBV6-5, with D possibly matching TRBD1 (5 bases). With 4 bases removed from V and 4 bases from J, the gap between germline ends came to 19 bases. This CDR3 spans 16 amino acids. CDR1 and CDR2 from the germline V gene are MNHEY and SVGAGI. CDR3 in amino acids: CASSSLARGRGETQYF. CDR3 coding DNA: TGTGCCAGCAGTTCCTTAGCCCGCGGAAGGGGAGAGACCCAGTACTTC.

This clonotype was seen more than once but under ten times. The CDR3 DNA is TGTGCCACCAGCAGAGACAACTATGGCTACACCTTC. It translates to CATSRDNYGYTF. The chain has TRBV15 and TRBJ1-2; D call uncertain. V lost 0 bases and J lost 2, with 1 base in between. The CDR3 loop spans 12 amino acids. Per the germline V gene, CDR1 is LNHNV and CDR2 is YYDKDF (reference sequence).

The chain couples TRBV20-1 to TRBJ2-4; D is perhaps TRBD2 (5 bases). The CDR3 has 13 residues. Trimming removed 4 bases from V and 0 bases from J, with 7 bases in between. Germline CDR1 reads DFQATT; CDR2 reads SNEGSKA (reference sequence). CDR3 sequence reads: CSANGVAKNIQYF. CDR3 DNA sequence: TGCAGTGCTAACGGGGTAGCCAAAAACATTCAGTACTTC.

This clonotype was seen more than once but under ten times. The chain carries TRBV12-3 or TRBV12-4 and TRBJ1-5; the match to TRBD1 covers 7 bases. This CDR3 spans 15 amino acids. With 4 bases clipped from V and 4 bases from J, the junction kept 7 bases outside the gene matches. CDR3 DNA sequence: TGTGCCAGCAGTTATAAGGGGGCGGTGAATCAGCCCCAGCATTTT. Residues: CASSYKGAVNQPQHF.

This chain joins TRBV28 and TRBJ2-7, with 7 positions matching TRBD1. CDR3 length equals 13 residues. CDR1 is MDHEN and CDR2 is SYDVKM in the germline V gene. Losses at the gene ends were 10 bases for V and 3 bases for J; bases not matched to a gene: 9. The CDR3 here is CAIRGQMNYEQYF. In DNA form, the CDR3 reads TGTGCCATACGGGGACAGATGAACTACGAGCAGTACTTC.

This clonotype was picked up many times. The chain joins TRBV6-2 or TRBV6-3 to TRBJ2-7; D possibly matches TRBD1 or TRBD2 (5 bases each). The CDR3 runs 13 residues. Germline V gene sequence: CDR1 MNHEY, CDR2 SVGEGT. V lost 2 bases and J 3 bases, leaving 8 bases between the germline ends. CDR3 loop: CASSYRDGYEQYF. The DNA of the CDR3 is TGTGCCAGCAGTTACCGGGACGGCTACGAGCAGTACTTC.

This chain connects TRBV3-1 to TRBJ2-1; 8 bases agree with TRBD1. The CDR3 runs 14 residues. Germline V gene data show CDR1 as LGHDT and CDR2 as YNNKEL (reference sequence). V shed 2 bases, J shed 4 bases, and the junction held 1 base outside the gene matches. CDR3 DNA sequence: TGTGCCAGCAGCCAACGGGACAGGTACAATGAGCAGTTCTTC. Residues: CASSQRDRYNEQFF.

This clonotype was observed a few times. This chain's CDR3 is CSAQLSNQPQHF. The CDR3 DNA is TGCAGTGCGCAACTTAGCAATCAGCCCCAGCATTTT. The chain recombines TRBV20-1 with TRBJ1-5; unclear D gene. Trimming removed 6 bases from V and 0 bases from J, with 6 bases in between. In germline, CDR1 is DFQATT, CDR2 SNEGSKA (reference sequence). This CDR3 has 12 residues.

The chain is built from TRBV29-1 and TRBJ2-3; D uncertain. Germline CDR1 is SQVTM and CDR2 is ANQGSEA. This CDR3 has 10 amino acids. Trimming took off 0 bases at V and 8 bases at J, with 3 bases between the two ends. CDR3 residues: CSVEEGTQYF. DNA of the CDR3: TGCAGCGTTGAAGAGGGTACGCAGTATTTT.

The chain has TRBV20-1 and TRBJ2-2, with TRBD2 matching over 11 bases. The CDR3 spans 15 residues. Germline V CDR1 and CDR2: DFQATT, SNEGSKA (reference sequence). The CDR3 DNA sequence: TGCAGCTATACCTTAGCGGGGGGGACCACCGGGGAGCTGTTTTTT. As protein: CSYTLAGGTTGELFF.

This clonotype occurred a few times. This chain uses TRBV3-1 with TRBJ1-1; D is ambiguous. V was clipped by 4 bases and J by 1 base, with 10 bases between them. Germline V lookup: CDR1 LGHDT, CDR2 YNNKEL (reference sequence). The CDR3 consists of 14 residues. CDR3 in amino acids: CASSPFSGNTEAFF. The CDR3 DNA sequence: TGTGCCAGCAGCCCATTTTCCGGGAACACTGAAGCTTTCTTT.

The chain is built from TRBV2 and TRBJ2-7; D not certain. Germline lookup yields CDR1 SNHLY and CDR2 FYNNEI. The CDR3 has 11 residues. V lost 6 bases to trimming and J lost 5 bases, with 8 bases between them. CDR3 nucleotides: TGTGCCAGCAGACAGCACCACGAGCAGTACTTC. Residues: CASRQHHEQYF.